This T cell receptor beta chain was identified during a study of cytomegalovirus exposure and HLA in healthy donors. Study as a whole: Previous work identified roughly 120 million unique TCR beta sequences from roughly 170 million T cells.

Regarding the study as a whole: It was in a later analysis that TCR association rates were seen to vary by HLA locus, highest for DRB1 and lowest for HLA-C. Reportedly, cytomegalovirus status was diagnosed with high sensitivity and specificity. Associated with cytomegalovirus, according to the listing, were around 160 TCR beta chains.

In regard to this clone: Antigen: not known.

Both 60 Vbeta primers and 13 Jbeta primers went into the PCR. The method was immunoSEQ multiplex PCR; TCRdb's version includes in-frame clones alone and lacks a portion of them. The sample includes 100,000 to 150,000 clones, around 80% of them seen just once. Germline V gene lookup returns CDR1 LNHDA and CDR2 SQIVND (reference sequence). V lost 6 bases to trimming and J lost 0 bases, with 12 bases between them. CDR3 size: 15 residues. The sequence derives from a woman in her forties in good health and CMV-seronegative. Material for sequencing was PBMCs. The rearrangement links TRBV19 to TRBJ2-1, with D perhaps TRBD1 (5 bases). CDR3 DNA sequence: TGTGCCAGTAGAAGCGACAGAAGCTCCTACAATGAGCAGTTCTTC. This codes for CASRSDRSSYNEQFF.